The 16 T cell receptor beta chains reported below all come from one sample, sequenced in a study of T cell changes during pregnancy in multiple sclerosis. TCRdb's table, derived via immunoSEQ multiplex PCR, lists solely in-frame clones and lacks some. The sample records around 12,000 clones, 85% to 90% being singletons. The specimen was CD8+ T cells from peripheral blood mononuclear cells, collected in the second trimester of pregnancy. Receptors originate from a female donor in good health, enrolled as a control in a pregnancy study.

V usage is TRBV30 and J usage is TRBJ2-7; 8 nucleotides line up with TRBD1. J was trimmed by 4 bases and V by 4 bases; bases with no gene match: 12. CDR1 and CDR2 (germline): GTSNPN, SVGIG (reference sequence). The CDR3 length is 15 residues. CDR3 residues: CAWNPGGGTGYEQYF. CDR3 coding DNA: TGTGCCTGGAACCCCGGAGGCGGGACAGGTTACGAGCAGTACTTC.

The chain carries TRBV5-6 and TRBJ2-7; no firm D call. Per germline, CDR1 SGHDT and CDR2 YYEEEE. Trimming stripped 2 bases from V and 0 bases from J, with 9 bases between. The CDR3 length is 14 residues. The CDR3 DNA sequence: TGTGCCAGCAGCTTATTTAAGAGCTCCTACGAGCAGTACTTC. This codes for CASSLFKSSYEQYF.

The rearrangement links TRBV5-1 to TRBJ1-1; possible D gene TRBD1, 5 bases. The CDR3 sequence is 16 residues long. Trimming stripped 0 bases from V and 0 bases from J, with 12 bases between. Germline V gene data show CDR1 as SGHRS and CDR2 as YFSETQ. The CDR3 DNA reads as TGCGCCAGCAGCTTGGTGGGGCGGGGGTTGAACACTGAAGCTTTCTTT. Its protein product is CASSLVGRGLNTEAFF.

The chain has TRBV7-9 and TRBJ1-4, with a tentative D call TRBD1 (6 bases). Germline lookup yields CDR1 SEHNR and CDR2 FQNEAQ (reference sequence). The CDR3 is made up of 15 amino acids. The germline V and J ends were trimmed by 4 bases and 3 bases, with 12 bases remaining between them. CDR3 loop: CASSSRTEANEKLFF. The CDR3 DNA is TGTGCCAGCAGCTCACGGACAGAGGCTAATGAAAAACTGTTTTTT.

This sequence joins TRBV28 and TRBJ1-1, with TRBD1 matching 8 bases. The junction had 9 bases not matched to a gene; V was cut back by 1 base and J by 11 bases. The CDR3 sequence is 14 residues long. CDR1 is MDHEN, CDR2 SYDVKM, per germline. CDR3 in amino acids: CASSLFPTGAVAFF. The CDR3 DNA is TGTGCCAGCAGTTTATTTCCGACAGGGGCGGTCGCTTTCTTT. Supplemented by reference TRBV28 and TRBJ1-1, the full variable domain reads DVKVTQSSRYLVKRTGEKVFLECVQDMDHENMFWYRQDPGLGLRLIYFSYDVKMKEKGDIPEGYSVSREKKERFSLILESASTNQTSMYLCASSLFPTGAVAFFGQGTRLTVV.

This clone has more than one count but fewer than ten. The rearrangement uses TRBV6-1 and TRBJ2-6, with TRBD1 matching 7 bases. Unmatched junction bases numbered 1, after V lost 2 bases and J lost 0 bases. This CDR3 contains 16 residues. Germline CDR1 and CDR2: MNHNS and SASEGT. The CDR3 region has the DNA TGTGCCAGCAGTGAATCAGGGGGCTCTGGGGCCAACGTCCTGACTTTC. This codes for CASSESGGSGANVLTF.

The gene calls are TRBV5-8 and TRBJ2-1; TRBD1 agrees at 7 bases. Germline V gene data show CDR1 as SGHTS and CDR2 as YDEGEE. The CDR3 is made up of 15 amino acids. J was trimmed by 0 bases and V by 4 bases; bases with no gene match: 4. CDR3 DNA: TGTGCCAGCAGCCTGGACAGGAGCTCCTACAATGAGCAGTTCTTC. Amino acids: CASSLDRSSYNEQFF. Complete variable domain (other parts from reference TRBV5-8 and TRBJ2-1): EAGVTQSPTHLIKTRGQQATLRCSPISGHTSVYWYQQALGLGLQFLLWYDEGEERNRGNFPPRFSGRQFPNYSSELNVNALELEDSALYLCASSLDRSSYNEQFFGPGTRLTVL.

With regard to this clone: The same CDR3 also results from other DNA sequences found in this sample. The V gene is TRBV7-9, the J gene TRBJ1-1; TRBD1 aligns across 8 bases. Germline CDR1 reads SEHNR; CDR2 reads FQNEAQ (reference sequence). CDR3 length: 14 residues. J gave up 2 bases and V 5 bases, and 4 bases lay outside the gene matches. The CDR3, as DNA: TGTGCCAGCAGCCTAGGACAGGGCAACACTGAAGCTTTCTTT. It codes for CASSLGQGNTEAFF. Variable domain in full (rest from reference TRBV7-9 and TRBJ1-1): DTGVSQNPRHKITKRGQNVTFRCDPISEHNRLYWYRQTLGQGPEFLTYFQNEAQLEKSRLLSDRFSAERPKGSFSTLEIQRTEQGDSAMYLCASSLGQGNTEAFFGQGTRLTVV.

This clone was counted a few times. The chain joins TRBV6-5 to TRBJ2-7; 8 bases agree with TRBD2. The CDR3 runs 14 residues. Germline-derived CDR1 and CDR2 are MNHEY and SVGAGI. V was pared by 4 bases and J by 3 bases, with 5 bases of the junction left unmatched. This CDR3 is CASSSWTSLYEQYF. In DNA, the CDR3 is TGTGCCAGCAGTTCATGGACTAGCCTCTACGAGCAGTACTTC.

The genes are TRBV27 and TRBJ2-7; possibly TRBD1 for D (5 bases). Germline CDR1 MNHEY, CDR2 SMNVEV (reference sequence). V was trimmed by 8 bases and J by 2 bases, leaving 22 bases between them. There are 16 residues in the CDR3. CDR3 loop: CASAPPSATGPYEQYF. In DNA form, the CDR3 reads TGTGCCAGCGCCCCCCCGTCTGCAACAGGCCCCTACGAGCAGTACTTC.

CDR3 in DNA: TGTGCCAGTAGTATGTCCCCCCTATGGGGGCAGAACACTGAAGCTTTCTTT. Translated: CASSMSPLWGQNTEAFF. This sequence joins TRBV19 and TRBJ1-1, with a possible D match to TRBD1 (6 bases). This CDR3 contains 17 residues. V was shortened by 3 bases and J by 1 base, with 18 bases between the two germline ends. Germline-derived CDR1 and CDR2 are LNHDA and SQIVND (reference sequence). The full variable domain, rest sourced from reference TRBV19 and TRBJ1-1, is DGGITQSPKYLFRKEGQNVTLSCEQNLNHDAMYWYRQDPGQGLRLIYYSQIVNDFQKGDIAEGYSVSREKKESFPLTVTSAQKNPTAFYLCASSMSPLWGQNTEAFFGQGTRLTVV.

Judged by abundance, this clone is medium-sized (0.01 to 0.1%). V is TRBV27 and J is TRBJ2-1; 8 bases are shared with TRBD2. The trim removed 7 bases at V and 7 bases at J, leaving 12 bases unmatched. The CDR3 sequence is 15 residues long. CDR1 and CDR2 from the germline V gene are MNHEY and SMNVEV (reference sequence). This chain's CDR3 is CASKNPPGGHNEQFF. CDR3 bases: TGTGCCAGCAAAAATCCCCCGGGAGGGCATAATGAGCAGTTCTTC.

The rearrangement links TRBV5-1 to TRBJ1-2, with 10 bases aligning to TRBD1. V was clipped by 3 bases and J by 4 bases; unmatched bases: 6. The CDR3 length is 15 residues. Germline CDR1 reads SGHRS; CDR2 reads YFSETQ. This CDR3 reads CASSSGQGEGYGYTF. CDR3 nucleotide sequence: TGCGCCAGCAGCTCAGGACAGGGGGAAGGCTATGGCTACACCTTC.

The CDR3 protein is CASSPRGDGSYEQYF. CDR3 DNA sequence: TGTGCCAGCAGCCCCCGGGGGGACGGATCCTACGAGCAGTACTTC. V usage is TRBV7-9 and J usage is TRBJ2-7; 7 bases line up with TRBD2. V was pared by 5 bases and J by 1 base, with 8 bases of the junction left unmatched. This CDR3 has 15 residues. Germline CDR1 and CDR2: SEHNR and FQNEAQ (reference sequence).

The chain links TRBV4-1 to TRBJ2-7; possibly TRBD1 for D (6 bases). The V end was cut by 0 bases, the J end by 3 bases, with 12 bases between. The CDR3 extends over 15 amino acids. Per germline, CDR1 MGHRA and CDR2 YSYEKL. The CDR3 DNA is TGCGCCAGCAGCCAAGAAGGGGGATCGAGCTACGAGCAGTACTTC. Residues: CASSQEGGSSYEQYF.

V and J are TRBV19 and TRBJ1-1; D perhaps matches TRBD1 (5 bases). This CDR3 is built from 16 residues. Germline values: CDR1 LNHDA, CDR2 SQIVND (reference sequence). The V and J ends lost 5 bases and 3 bases respectively, with 19 bases between them. The CDR3 spells CASSAWGGRVYTEAFF. The CDR3 coding sequence is TGTGCCAGTAGTGCCTGGGGGGGACGGGTGTACACTGAAGCTTTCTTT. The variable domain in full, with the rest retrieved from reference TRBV19 and TRBJ1-1, is DGGITQSPKYLFRKEGQNVTLSCEQNLNHDAMYWYRQDPGQGLRLIYYSQIVNDFQKGDIAEGYSVSREKKESFPLTVTSAQKNPTAFYLCASSAWGGRVYTEAFFGQGTRLTVV.